The rows below give T cell receptor beta chains drawn from one sample of a study of CD8 T cells in Susac syndrome. In TCRdb, the immunoSEQ multiplex PCR reads were re-called with MiXCR into one record per CDR3 protein. Among 150,000 to 200,000 distinct CDR3 sequences listed, roughly 94% were seen once. The material sequenced was CD4+ T cells from PBMCs. These receptors came from a human donor with multiple sclerosis. CDR3s include the opening cysteine and the closing phenylalanine or tryptophan. Fields, in order: J gene, V gene, D gene, CDR3 length, clone size, CDR3 protein, CDR3 DNA. The D gene is left open where the match is weak. The size field is filled for only some rows; it gives once, few, many or a size class.

TRBJ1-1 | TRBV30 | - | 11 | once | CAWTHAWEAFF | TGTGCCTGGACCCACGCATGGGAAGCTTTCTTT
TRBJ2-3 | TRBV4-2 | TRBD2 | 16 | - | CASSQDRGTSGREEYF | TGTGCCAGCAGCCAAGATAGAGGGACTAGCGGGAGAGAGGAGTATTTT
TRBJ2-3 | TRBV20-1 | TRBD2 | 12 | - | CSARDYTDTQYF | TGCAGTGCCCGGGACTACACAGATACGCAGTATTTT
TRBJ1-1 | TRBV10-3 | - | 14 | - | CAIRDPKENTEAFF | TGTGCCATCAGGGACCCGAAAGAGAACACTGAAGCTTTCTTT
TRBJ2-7 | TRBV20-1 | TRBD2 | 13 | - | CSASSAGVYEQYF | TGCAGTGCTTCCTCGGCGGGGGTATACGAGCAGTACTTC
TRBJ1-5 | TRBV27 | - | 15 | - | CASRSGFASNQPQHF | TGTGCCAGCAGATCCGGGTTTGCTAGCAATCAGCCCCAGCATTTT
TRBJ1-2 | TRBV5-1 | - | 14 | - | CASSRVEANYGYTF | TGCGCCAGCAGTAGGGTCGAAGCTAACTATGGCTACACCTTC
TRBJ2-5 | TRBV20-1 | TRBD2 | 15 | - | CSARDGLAGEETQYF | TGCAGTGCTAGAGACGGCCTAGCGGGAGAAGAGACCCAGTACTTC
TRBJ2-7 | TRBV7-8 | - | 17 | once | CASSRSTDLTSAYEQYF | TGTGCCAGCAGCCGATCCACTGACCTGACTAGTGCCTACGAGCAGTACTTC
TRBJ1-2 | TRBV2 | - | 13 | - | CATALTTNYGYTF | TGTGCCACCGCGCTGACAACTAACTATGGCTACACCTTC
TRBJ1-1 | TRBV5-1 | - | 16 | - | CASSLLVGGMNTEAFF | TGCGCCAGCAGCTTGTTGGTCGGGGGGATGAACACTGAAGCTTTCTTT
TRBJ1-1 | TRBV14 | - | 16 | - | CASSQDLGAALTEAFF | TGTGCCAGCAGCCAAGATCTAGGGGCAGCTCTCACTGAAGCTTTCTTT
TRBJ1-4 | TRBV30 | - | 14 | - | CAWSVRVRNEKLFF | TGTGCCTGGAGTGTACGAGTGAGGAATGAAAAACTGTTTTTT
TRBJ1-4 | TRBV7-2 | - | 16 | - | CASSPFPTGLSEKLFF | TGTGCCAGCAGCCCCTTCCCGACAGGCTTGAGTGAAAAACTGTTTTTT
TRBJ2-2 | TRBV24-1 | - | 13 | - | CATSGTGTGELFF | TGTGCCACCAGTGGTACAGGGACCGGGGAGCTGTTTTTT
TRBJ2-7 | TRBV20-1 | - | 12 | - | CSARKPSYEQYF | TGCAGTGCTAGAAAACCGAGCTACGAGCAGTACTTC
TRBJ2-1 | TRBV23-1 | TRBD1 | 18 | - | CASSNSHPGGQGNDEQFF | TGCGCCAGCAGTAACTCGCACCCAGGGGGACAGGGGAACGATGAGCAGTTCTTC
TRBJ1-3 | TRBV4-3 | - | 15 | - | CASSQGPYSGNTIYF | TGCGCCAGCAGCCAAGGGCCCTACTCTGGAAACACCATATATTTT
TRBJ2-1 | TRBV6-5 | TRBD1 | 15 | - | CASSYSGQIYNEQFF | TGTGCCAGCAGTTACTCGGGACAGATTTACAATGAGCAGTTCTTC
TRBJ1-1 | TRBV27 | - | 13 | - | CASRGSLNTEAFF | TGTGCCAGCCGCGGAAGTCTGAACACTGAAGCTTTCTTT
TRBJ2-5 | TRBV6-1 | - | 13 | - | CASSEPGQETQYF | TGTGCCAGCAGTGAACCGGGACAAGAGACCCAGTACTTC
TRBJ2-7 | TRBV15 | TRBD2 | 16 | - | CATSRDAWGGTYEQYF | TGTGCCACCAGCAGAGACGCGTGGGGGGGGACCTACGAGCAGTACTTC
TRBJ1-2 | TRBV6-6 | TRBD1 | 14 | - | CASGPGQAAYGYTF | TGTGCCAGCGGACCGGGACAGGCCGCCTATGGCTACACCTTC
TRBJ1-5 | TRBV20-1 | TRBD1 | 13 | - | CSAAGQPNQPQHF | TGCAGTGCCGCGGGACAGCCTAATCAGCCCCAGCATTTT
TRBJ1-2 | TRBV5-6 | - | 14 | - | CASSLGHDGRGYTF | TGTGCCAGCAGCTTGGGACACGACGGACGGGGCTACACCTTC
TRBJ2-1 | TRBV10-3 | TRBD2 | 18 | - | CATYSSGKAFSSYNEQFF | TGTGCCACCTACTCTAGCGGGAAGGCCTTTAGCTCCTACAATGAGCAGTTCTTC
TRBJ2-1 | TRBV6-2/TRBV6-3 | TRBD2 | 14 | - | CASSYRLAGGEQFF | TGTGCCAGCAGTTACCGACTAGCGGGAGGTGAGCAGTTCTTC
TRBJ1-1 | TRBV29-1 | - | 13 | - | CSVDPGWDTEAFF | TGCAGCGTGGATCCAGGGTGGGACACTGAAGCTTTCTTT
TRBJ2-2 | TRBV4-1 | TRBD1 | 16 | - | CASSQIQGAGTGELFF | TGCGCCAGCAGCCAGATACAGGGGGCGGGCACCGGGGAGCTGTTTTTT
TRBJ1-3 | TRBV6-1 | - | 17 | - | CASSRNTDKFSGNTIYF | TGTGCCAGCAGCCGTAATACAGACAAATTCTCTGGAAACACCATATATTTT
TRBJ2-5 | TRBV7-3 | TRBD1 | 15 | - | CASSRRGGTQETQYF | TGTGCCAGCAGCAGGAGAGGGGGCACACAAGAGACCCAGTACTTC
TRBJ2-7 | TRBV27 | - | 13 | - | CASSWGGLGEQYF | TGTGCCAGCAGTTGGGGTGGGTTGGGAGAGCAGTACTTC
TRBJ2-1 | TRBV24-1 | - | 16 | - | CATSDSFLTAYNEQFF | TGTGCCACCAGTGATTCGTTTTTGACGGCGTACAATGAGCAGTTCTTC
TRBJ2-5 | TRBV12-3/TRBV12-4 | TRBD2 | 16 | - | CASSLSSGRGQETQYF | TGTGCCAGCAGTTTAAGCTCCGGGAGGGGCCAAGAGACCCAGTACTTC
TRBJ2-5 | TRBV29-1 | - | 10 | - | CSVSLETQYF | TGCAGCGTGTCACTAGAGACCCAGTACTTC
TRBJ1-1 | TRBV12-3/TRBV12-4 | TRBD1 | 16 | - | CASSSARGQGNTEAFF | TGTGCCAGCAGTTCCGCACGGGGACAGGGGAACACTGAAGCTTTCTTT
TRBJ2-5 | TRBV18 | TRBD2 | 15 | - | CASSPRRESQETQYF | TGTGCCAGCTCACCACGGCGGGAGAGCCAAGAGACCCAGTACTTC
TRBJ1-1 | TRBV10-3 | - | 14 | - | CVVGSGTEDTEAFF | TGTGTCGTGGGTTCGGGAACGGAGGACACTGAAGCTTTCTTT
TRBJ2-1 | TRBV5-1 | - | 14 | - | CASSLHGPDNEQFF | TGCGCCAGCAGCCTTCATGGGCCAGACAATGAGCAGTTCTTC
TRBJ1-1 | TRBV3-1 | - | 14 | - | CASSQGPGAGEAFF | TGTGCCAGCAGCCAAGGTCCGGGCGCCGGTGAAGCTTTCTTT
TRBJ2-7 | TRBV3-1 | - | 14 | - | CASSHFPGNYEQYF | TGTGCCAGCAGCCATTTTCCGGGGAACTACGAGCAGTACTTC
TRBJ2-3 | TRBV7-8 | - | 20 | - | CASSLARLWTRQGGTDTQYF | TGTGCCAGCAGCTTAGCGCGACTCTGGACCAGGCAAGGGGGCACAGATACGCAGTATTTT
TRBJ2-1 | TRBV10-3 | TRBD2 | 14 | - | CAISESRTSGEQFF | TGTGCCATCAGTGAGTCGAGGACTAGTGGTGAGCAGTTCTTC
TRBJ1-5 | TRBV27 | - | 17 | - | CASSLSGQYFSNQPQHF | TGTGCCAGCAGTTTATCGGGGCAGTACTTTAGCAATCAGCCCCAGCATTTT
TRBJ2-1 | TRBV20-1 | TRBD2 | 19 | - | CSASRPPGLAGGRGDEQFF | TGCAGTGCTTCGCGCCCCCCGGGACTAGCGGGAGGCCGTGGCGATGAGCAGTTCTTC
TRBJ2-1 | TRBV29-1 | - | 13 | - | CSVTRTRLNEQFF | TGCAGCGTCACTCGCACTCGTCTGAATGAGCAGTTCTTC
TRBJ2-7 | TRBV27 | TRBD2 | 16 | once | CASSPSGSAGEYEQYF | TGTGCCAGCAGTCCCTCCGGATCAGCGGGAGAATACGAGCAGTACTTC
TRBJ2-2 | TRBV5-1 | - | 13 | once | CASMGLLTGELFF | TGCGCCAGCATGGGACTCCTCACCGGGGAGCTGTTTTTT
TRBJ2-1 | TRBV20-1 | - | 13 | - | CSAVRGNVNEQFF | TGCAGTGCAGTGCGCGGGAACGTCAATGAGCAGTTCTTC